This is a list of T cell receptor beta chains from one sample in a study of shared clonotypes between healthy human individuals. Clones were sequenced by immunoSEQ multiplex PCR, and TCRdb holds only the in-frame ones, with some missing. Altogether about 2.1 million clones are present, around 95% being singletons, with the ten largest covering around 1.8%. Sequencing was done on a sample of naive CD8+ T cells from PBMCs. The receptors shown here come from a man between 18 and 35 years old in good health. Some clones in this sample may be carry-over from other donors' samples. CDR3s include the opening cysteine and the closing phenylalanine or tryptophan. Fields, in order: J gene, V gene, CDR3 length, D gene, CDR3 DNA, CDR3 protein. The D gene is left open where the match is weak.

TRBJ2-1,TRBV4-1,15,NA,TGCGCCAGCAGCCAAGTATCGGAATCCTACAATGAGCAGTTCTTC,CASSQVSESYNEQFF
TRBJ2-1,TRBV7-9,15,TRBD2,TGTGCCAGCAGCTTTTCGGGAGGGGGGTACAATGAGCAGTTCTTC,CASSFSGGGYNEQFF
TRBJ2-7,TRBV6-1,16,NA,TGTGCCAGCAGTGACCCCGGGCGAAGGGACGGCTACGAGCAGTACTTC,CASSDPGRRDGYEQYF
TRBJ1-5,TRBV4-1,15,NA,TGCGCCAGCAGCCACCCCGACAGATTCAATCAGCCCCAGCATTTT,CASSHPDRFNQPQHF
TRBJ2-7,TRBV6-1,14,NA,TGTGCCAGCAAAAACCGGGACAACTCCTACGAGCAGTACTTC,CASKNRDNSYEQYF
TRBJ1-5,TRBV9,15,NA,TGTGCCAGCAGCGTCGGAATTGGGAGCAATCAGCCCCAGCATTTT,CASSVGIGSNQPQHF
TRBJ2-7,TRBV5-4,15,NA,TGTGCCAGCAGCTCCCGGGACTCCGCTACCTACGAGCAGTACTTC,CASSSRDSATYEQYF
TRBJ2-7,TRBV4-2,16,NA,TGTGCCAGCAGCCCAGAACTTACTGATCCGTCGGGCGAGCAGTACTTC,CASSPELTDPSGEQYF
TRBJ2-1,TRBV14,15,NA,TGTGCCAGCAGCCAAACGTTGACAATGTACAATGAGCAGTTCTTC,CASSQTLTMYNEQFF
TRBJ1-5,TRBV6-5,13,NA,TGTGCCAGCAGTGTCAGGGTGAGCCAGCCCCAGCATTTT,CASSVRVSQPQHF
TRBJ1-3,TRBV29-1,15,NA,TGCAGCGTTGAAGAGGGACTCAGAGGAGGAAACACCATATATTTT,CSVEEGLRGGNTIYF
TRBJ1-1,TRBV5-6,15,NA,TGTGCCAGCAGCGGCCAAGGGAGGTGGGACACTGAAGCTTTCTTT,CASSGQGRWDTEAFF
TRBJ1-1,TRBV27,14,NA,TGTGCCAGCAGTCTCACAGTTCACGGCACTGAAGCTTTCTTT,CASSLTVHGTEAFF